Shown below are 9 T cell receptor beta chains from a single sample sequenced in a study of cytomegalovirus exposure and HLA in healthy donors. Repertoires were generated with immunoSEQ multiplex PCR, while TCRdb's copy carries only in-frame clones and drops some. Here the sample spans 45,000 to 65,000 clones, roughly 87% being singletons. Input material: PBMCs. The receptors stem from a woman aged 18-29 years in good health and CMV-seropositive.

The chain joins TRBV6-5 to TRBJ1-4; TRBD1 aligns across 7 bases. V was clipped by 0 bases and J by 5 bases; unmatched bases: 3. The CDR3 is 15 residues long. The germline gives CDR1 MNHEY, CDR2 SVGAGI. Here the CDR3 reads CASSYSGQRNEKLFF. DNA of the CDR3: TGTGCCAGCAGTTACTCGGGACAGAGGAATGAAAAACTGTTTTTT.

The chain couples TRBV5-1 to TRBJ1-3; 9 bases line up with TRBD1. Germline CDR1 and CDR2: SGHRS and YFSETQ. V lost 4 bases and J lost 0; bases outside the gene matches: 5. This CDR3 is 16 amino acids long. CDR3 amino acids: CASSPDRGDSGNTIYF. The CDR3 DNA reads TGCGCCAGCAGCCCGGACAGGGGAGACTCTGGAAACACCATATATTTT.

The rearrangement joins TRBV28 to TRBJ1-2; no clear D gene. The ends were cut back, 8 bases at V and 5 bases at J, with 12 bases in the middle. Germline-derived CDR1 and CDR2 are MDHEN and SYDVKM. The CDR3 is made up of 12 amino acids. The CDR3 here is CASGGGGYGYTF. The CDR3 nucleotides are TGTGCCAGCGGAGGCGGAGGGTATGGCTACACCTTC.

The chain employs TRBV11-2 and TRBJ2-7; TRBD1 matches 11 bases. Trimming at V came to 4 bases and at J to 0 bases, leaving 5 bases not matched to a gene. Germline assignment: CDR1 SGHAT and CDR2 FQNNGV. The CDR3 is 16 amino acids. Written as DNA, the CDR3 is TGTGCCAGCAGCTCCCGGACAGGGGGCTCCTCCTACGAGCAGTACTTC. Its protein product is CASSSRTGGSSYEQYF.

V usage is TRBV9 and J usage is TRBJ1-3, with 7 bases aligning to TRBD1. The CDR3 covers 16 residues. The junction had 6 bases not matched to a gene; V was cut back by 3 bases and J by 0 bases. The germline gives CDR1 SGDLS, CDR2 YYNGEE. CDR3 protein: CASSAEGQASGNTIYF. CDR3 in DNA: TGTGCCAGCAGCGCAGAAGGACAGGCCTCTGGAAACACCATATATTTT.

This rearrangement joins TRBV11-2 to TRBJ2-7, with D maybe TRBD2 (6 bases). V was trimmed by 10 bases and J by 0 bases, leaving 13 bases between them. This CDR3 contains 13 residues. Germline V lookup: CDR1 SGHAT, CDR2 FQNNGV. The CDR3 is CATRAGLSYEQYF. CDR3 nucleotide sequence: TGTGCCACCCGGGCGGGGCTCTCCTACGAGCAGTACTTC.

This chain connects TRBV6-1 to TRBJ2-4, with TRBD1 matching 7 bases. Germline-derived CDR1 and CDR2 are MNHNS and SASEGT. CDR3 length equals 18 residues. Unmatched junction bases numbered 8, after V lost 0 bases and J lost 0 bases. The CDR3 sequence is CASSEATDRRIAKNIQYF. The CDR3 DNA follows: TGTGCCAGCAGTGAAGCGACGGACAGGCGGATAGCCAAAAACATTCAGTACTTC.

This clone was found a few times. The genes are TRBV6-5 and TRBJ2-7, with TRBD1 matching over 8 bases. Germline V lookup: CDR1 MNHEY, CDR2 SVGAGI. V was clipped by 2 bases and J by 6 bases; unmatched bases: 9. CDR3 length: 15 amino acids. CDR3 DNA sequence: TGTGCCAGCAGTTACGTTGGACAGGGCGTCGGCGAGCAGTACTTC. Its protein product is CASSYVGQGVGEQYF.

The chain couples TRBV4-3 to TRBJ2-1, with D tentatively TRBD2 (5 bases). Germline CDR1 LGHNA, CDR2 YSLEER. The V gene lost 1 base and the J gene lost 0 bases, with 13 bases spanning the gap. The length of the CDR3 is 17 residues. The CDR3 spells CASSQVHSGSSYNEQFF. CDR3 coding DNA: TGCGCCAGCAGCCAAGTACACTCGGGGAGCTCCTACAATGAGCAGTTCTTC.